These 6 T cell receptor beta chains were sequenced from one sample in a study of OX40 agonist ivuxolimab in advanced cancers. Only in-frame clones appear in the TCRdb table, and some are missing; sequencing was by immunoSEQ multiplex PCR. Of 15,000 to 20,000 clones listed, 80% to 90% are singletons. The source was CD4+ or CD8+ T cells sorted from blood, collected in a trial of the OX40 agonist ivuxolimab. These receptors all stem from an adult with an advanced solid tumor such as melanoma, head and neck, liver or kidney cancer.

This chain joins TRBV9 and TRBJ2-7, with D possibly TRBD1 on 6 matching bases. This CDR3 has 14 amino acids. Germline V gene data show CDR1 as SGDLS and CDR2 as YYNGEE. V lost 7 bases and J lost 1, with 15 bases in between. The DNA of the CDR3 is TGTGCCAGCGGTGGCAGGGGTGATTCCTACGAGCAGTACTTC. Its translation is CASGGRGDSYEQYF.

This chain links TRBV6-1 with TRBJ2-3; TRBD1 aligns across 8 bases. Looked up from germline, CDR1 is MNHNS and CDR2 is SASEGT. This CDR3 is 15 amino acids long. V dropped 1 base and J dropped 6; count of bases not matched to a gene: 6. The CDR3 nucleotides are TGTGCCAGCAGTGAAGTAGGGCGGGACAGGGATACGCAGTATTTT. Protein product: CASSEVGRDRDTQYF.

The chain carries TRBV6-5 and TRBJ2-3; D unclear. CDR3 length equals 13 residues. The V end was cut by 2 bases, the J end by 4 bases, with 7 bases between. In germline, CDR1 is MNHEY, CDR2 SVGAGI. The CDR3 spells CASSYRSSDTQYF. The CDR3 nucleotides are TGTGCCAGCAGTTACCGTTCCTCAGATACGCAGTATTTT.

The V call is TRBV7-9, the J call TRBJ2-5; D possibly corresponds to TRBD2 (6 bases). The J call may be wrong; the DNA end is better matched by TRBJ2-7. The germline V gene has CDR1 SEHNR and CDR2 FQNEAQ (reference sequence). The CDR3 runs 18 residues. CDR3 DNA: TGTGCCAGCAGCTCGGGCGGGTTAGACGGACTAAACCCCTACGAGCAGTACTTC. Translating gives CASSSGGLDGLNPYEQYF.

The chain employs TRBV6-5 and TRBJ2-5; TRBD2 matches at 7 bases. The CDR3 runs 11 residues. The V gene's germline CDR1 is MNHEY and CDR2 SVGAGI. With V trimmed by 9 bases and J by 8 bases, 6 bases remained unmatched. This CDR3 reads CASVSGVTQYF. Written as DNA, the CDR3 is TGTGCCAGTGTAAGCGGGGTCACCCAGTACTTC.

The J gene is TRBJ2-7, the V gene TRBV11-2, with a tentative D call TRBD2 (5 bases). V lost 5 bases and J lost 0, with 14 bases in between. The CDR3 extends over 15 amino acids. Germline V CDR1 and CDR2: SGHAT, FQNNGV. CDR3 coding DNA: TGTGCCAGCAGCGAACCGGAGGATAGCTCCTACGAGCAGTACTTC. Amino acid sequence: CASSEPEDSSYEQYF.